This TCR beta chain stems from a study of OX40 agonist ivuxolimab in advanced cancers. Findings of the study overall: Researchers did not establish what antigens the expanded peripheral T cells target. There was clonal expansion of CD4+ and CD8+ blood T cells by week 6 at 0.1 to 3.0 mg/kg.

Comments on this clone: What it binds is unknown.

V trimming: 6 bases; J trimming: 5 bases; junction bases outside the gene matches: 7. There are 15 residues in the CDR3. The germline CDR1 and CDR2 sequences are LNHDA and SQIVND (reference sequence). Generated by immunoSEQ multiplex PCR, the TCRdb table keeps only in-frame clones and is missing some. The top ten hold around 0.9% of the sample, which has approximately 58,000 clones, around 86% seen once. Sample: CD4+ or CD8+ T cells sorted from blood, taken in a trial of the OX40 agonist ivuxolimab. The receptor's source is an adult with an advanced solid tumor such as melanoma, head and neck, liver or kidney cancer. The J gene is TRBJ2-3, the V gene TRBV19; TRBD1 aligns across 11 bases. CDR3 in DNA: TGTGCCAGTAGCGAGGGACAGGGGGAAAGAGATACGCAGTATTTT. It translates to CASSEGQGERDTQYF.